The rows below give T cell receptor beta chains drawn from one sample of a study of T cells after yellow fever vaccination. TCRdb recomputed calls from the 5' RACE reads with MiXCR, one row per CDR3 protein. The sample contains about 300,000 distinct CDR3 sequences, under 9% of which appear only once. The sequences come from CD4+ T cells sorted from PBMCs, collected 5 days after the yellow fever booster vaccination. Receptor source: a man aged 18 to 29 who received the YFV17D yellow fever vaccine. Each CDR3 is given with its conserved first and last residue. Clone size is given for some rows only: seen once, a few or many times, or a class if the clone is expanded.

V gene: TRBV11-1; J gene: TRBJ2-5; clone size: few; CDR3 protein: CASSLGDRDEETQYF
V gene: TRBV19; J gene: TRBJ2-7; clone size: NA; CDR3 protein: CASSPQGQEEQYF
V gene: TRBV7-2; J gene: TRBJ1-5; clone size: few; CDR3 protein: CASSPRDRAVQPQHF
V gene: TRBV7-3; J gene: TRBJ1-1; clone size: NA; CDR3 protein: CASSLSGRVTEAFF
V gene: TRBV6-5; J gene: TRBJ1-1; clone size: few; CDR3 protein: CASSLRGITGGETEAFF
V gene: TRBV5-1; J gene: TRBJ2-1; clone size: NA; CDR3 protein: CASSLGQQGEQFF
V gene: TRBV7-9; J gene: TRBJ2-3; clone size: NA; CDR3 protein: CASSLGYGTRRHTQYF
V gene: TRBV14; J gene: TRBJ2-2; clone size: NA; CDR3 protein: CASSQVNGATTGELFF
V gene: TRBV12-3/TRBV12-4; J gene: TRBJ1-1; clone size: many; CDR3 protein: CASSFRVNTEAFF
V gene: TRBV5-6; J gene: TRBJ2-7; clone size: few; CDR3 protein: CASSFPAGLSSYEQYF
V gene: TRBV5-1; J gene: TRBJ1-2; clone size: many; CDR3 protein: CASRTRQAGPYGYTF
V gene: TRBV6-1; J gene: TRBJ1-2; clone size: many; CDR3 protein: CASSEGSEFYGYTF
V gene: TRBV11-2; J gene: TRBJ2-3; clone size: few; CDR3 protein: CASSPGTTDTRYF
V gene: TRBV3-1; J gene: TRBJ2-4; clone size: few; CDR3 protein: CASSQEGAKNIQYF
V gene: TRBV18; J gene: TRBJ1-1; clone size: many; CDR3 protein: CASSPSGANTEAFF
V gene: TRBV7-9; J gene: TRBJ1-4; clone size: NA; CDR3 protein: CASSLGTDDPFF
V gene: TRBV20-1; J gene: TRBJ2-3; clone size: few; CDR3 protein: CSAPKQPSTDTQYF
V gene: TRBV6-4; J gene: TRBJ2-1; clone size: NA; CDR3 protein: CASSRSGGDLNEQFF
V gene: TRBV5-5; J gene: TRBJ1-2; clone size: NA; CDR3 protein: CASSIGTGSDGYTF
V gene: TRBV30; J gene: TRBJ1-3; clone size: many; CDR3 protein: CAWSVRGISGNTIYF
V gene: TRBV3-1; J gene: TRBJ2-5; clone size: few; CDR3 protein: CASSQDDGRETQYF
V gene: TRBV7-9; J gene: TRBJ1-1; clone size: few; CDR3 protein: CASSSERPGTEAFF
V gene: TRBV4-2; J gene: TRBJ2-5; clone size: few; CDR3 protein: CASSQDWPYQETQYF
V gene: TRBV7-2; J gene: TRBJ1-1; clone size: NA; CDR3 protein: CASSLPGGRRAFF
V gene: TRBV4-1; J gene: TRBJ1-2; clone size: few; CDR3 protein: CASSHARDRLRNGYTF
V gene: TRBV7-6; J gene: TRBJ2-3; clone size: NA; CDR3 protein: CASSLVLRGGPNTQYF
V gene: TRBV5-1; J gene: TRBJ2-5; clone size: NA; CDR3 protein: CASSLFSPSQETQYF
V gene: TRBV29-1; J gene: TRBJ1-6; clone size: few; CDR3 protein: CSVTTGTVNSPLHF
V gene: TRBV20-1; J gene: TRBJ2-4; clone size: NA; CDR3 protein: CSARGVGWNIQYF
V gene: TRBV30; J gene: TRBJ1-5; clone size: few; CDR3 protein: CAWSGTANQPQHF
V gene: TRBV18; J gene: TRBJ2-5; clone size: NA; CDR3 protein: CASSRGSEETLYF
V gene: TRBV6-2/TRBV6-3; J gene: TRBJ1-1; clone size: NA; CDR3 protein: CASSLGFGEAFF
V gene: TRBV11-2; J gene: TRBJ2-2; clone size: NA; CDR3 protein: CARSLLGGGTGELFF
V gene: TRBV7-9; J gene: TRBJ1-1; clone size: NA; CDR3 protein: CASSSVAREAFF
V gene: TRBV12-3/TRBV12-4; J gene: TRBJ2-1; clone size: many; CDR3 protein: CASSRFSGGASYNEQFF
V gene: TRBV5-4; J gene: TRBJ2-5; clone size: few; CDR3 protein: CASSLPDQETQYF
V gene: TRBV12-3/TRBV12-4; J gene: TRBJ2-3; clone size: NA; CDR3 protein: CASSLGLEGDTQYF
V gene: TRBV10-3; J gene: TRBJ2-5; clone size: few; CDR3 protein: CAISESWKFGGYQETQYF
V gene: TRBV5-1; J gene: TRBJ2-2; clone size: NA; CDR3 protein: CASSLGVPTGELFF
V gene: TRBV4-2; J gene: TRBJ2-1; clone size: few; CDR3 protein: CASSQIFGRGLTEQFF
V gene: TRBV4-1; J gene: TRBJ1-2; clone size: few; CDR3 protein: CASSPPGFYGYTF
V gene: TRBV25-1; J gene: TRBJ2-6; clone size: NA; CDR3 protein: CASSEYTDRRYSGANVLTF